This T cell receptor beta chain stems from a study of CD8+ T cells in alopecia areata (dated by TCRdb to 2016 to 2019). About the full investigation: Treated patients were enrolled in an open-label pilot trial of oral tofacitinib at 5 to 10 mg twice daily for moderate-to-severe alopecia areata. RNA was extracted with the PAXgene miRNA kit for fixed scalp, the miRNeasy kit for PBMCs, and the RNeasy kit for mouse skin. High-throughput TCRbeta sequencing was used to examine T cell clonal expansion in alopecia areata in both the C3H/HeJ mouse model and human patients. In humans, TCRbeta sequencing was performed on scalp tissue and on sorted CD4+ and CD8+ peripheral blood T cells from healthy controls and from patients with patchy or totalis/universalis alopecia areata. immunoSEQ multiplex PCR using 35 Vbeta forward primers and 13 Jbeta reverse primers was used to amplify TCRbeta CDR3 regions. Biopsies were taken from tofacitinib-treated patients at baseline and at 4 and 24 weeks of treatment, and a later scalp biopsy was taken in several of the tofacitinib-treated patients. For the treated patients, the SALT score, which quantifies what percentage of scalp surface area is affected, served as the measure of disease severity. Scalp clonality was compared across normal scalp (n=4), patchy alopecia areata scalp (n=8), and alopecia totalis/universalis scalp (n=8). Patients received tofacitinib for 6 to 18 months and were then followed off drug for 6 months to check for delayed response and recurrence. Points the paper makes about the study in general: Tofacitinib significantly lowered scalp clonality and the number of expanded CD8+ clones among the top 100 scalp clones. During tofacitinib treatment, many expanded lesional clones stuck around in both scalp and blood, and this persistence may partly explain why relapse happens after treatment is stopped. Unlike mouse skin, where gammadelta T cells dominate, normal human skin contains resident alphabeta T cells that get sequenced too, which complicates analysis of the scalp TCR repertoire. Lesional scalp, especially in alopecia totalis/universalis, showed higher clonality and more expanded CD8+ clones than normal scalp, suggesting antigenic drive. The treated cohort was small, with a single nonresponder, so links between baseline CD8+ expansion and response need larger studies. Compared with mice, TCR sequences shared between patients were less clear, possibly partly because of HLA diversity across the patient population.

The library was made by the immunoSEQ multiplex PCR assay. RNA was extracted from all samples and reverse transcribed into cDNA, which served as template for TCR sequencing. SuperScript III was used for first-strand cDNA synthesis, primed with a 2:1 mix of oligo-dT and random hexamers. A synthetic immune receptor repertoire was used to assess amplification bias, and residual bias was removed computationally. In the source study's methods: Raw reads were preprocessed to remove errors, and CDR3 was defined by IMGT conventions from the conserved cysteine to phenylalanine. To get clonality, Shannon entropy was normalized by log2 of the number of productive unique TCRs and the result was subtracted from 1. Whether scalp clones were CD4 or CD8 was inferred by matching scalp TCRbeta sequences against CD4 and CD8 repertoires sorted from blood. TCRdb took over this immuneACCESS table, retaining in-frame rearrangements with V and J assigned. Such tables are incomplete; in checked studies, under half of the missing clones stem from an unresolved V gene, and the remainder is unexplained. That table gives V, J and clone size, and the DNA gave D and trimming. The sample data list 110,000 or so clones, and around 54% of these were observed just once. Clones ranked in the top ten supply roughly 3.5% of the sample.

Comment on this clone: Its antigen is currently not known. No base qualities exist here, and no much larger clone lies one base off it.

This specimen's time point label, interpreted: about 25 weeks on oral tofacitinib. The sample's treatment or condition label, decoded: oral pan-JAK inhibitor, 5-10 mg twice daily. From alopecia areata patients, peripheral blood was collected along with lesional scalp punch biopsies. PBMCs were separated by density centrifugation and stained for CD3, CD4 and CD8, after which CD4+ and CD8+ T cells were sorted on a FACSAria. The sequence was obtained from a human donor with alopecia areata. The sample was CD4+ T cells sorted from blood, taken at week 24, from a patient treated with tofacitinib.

Read as DNA, the sequence is TGTGCCAGCAGTTTAAGGGGTTTGGGTGGCTACACCTTC. It specifies CASSLRGLGGYTF. The chain links TRBV27 with TRBJ1-2, with TRBD1 perhaps the D gene, on 5 matching bases. The V end loses 2 bases and the J end loses 7 bases, and a stretch of 11 bases separates them. The CDR3 numbers 13 residues from cysteine through phenylalanine. The entry retains the CDR3 DNA only, 39 bases that are in frame from base 1. According to the germline V gene (reference sequence), CDR1 reads MNHEY and CDR2 reads SMNVEV.